This T cell receptor (beta chain) was sequenced during a study of OX40 agonist ivuxolimab in advanced cancers. About the full investigation: Ivuxolimab was a fully human IgG2 agonistic monoclonal antibody targeting the costimulatory receptor OX40 (CD134). Intravenous ivuxolimab was administered to patients every 2 weeks at six dose levels: 0.01, 0.1, 0.3, 1.5, 3 and 10 mg/kg. In the dose-escalation cohort, 70% to 85% of patients were male, and the mean age was roughly 60 years, with a range of roughly 20 to 79. Patients were allowed to have had prior anti-PD-1, anti-PD-L1 or anti-CTLA-4 therapy, and approximately 40% of the dose-escalation patients had previously received checkpoint inhibitors. Of the roughly 52 dose-escalation patients, hepatocellular carcinoma was present in approximately 20, melanoma in around 15, renal cell carcinoma in 9 and head and neck cancer in 9. Peripheral TCRbeta sequencing aimed to test whether ivuxolimab altered TCR sequence diversity and caused clonal T-cell expansion. Partial responses were achieved by three dose-escalation patients, of whom one had hepatocellular carcinoma and two had cutaneous melanoma. The paper describes the monotherapy dose-escalation part (N of about 57 patients) of the phase I trial of ivuxolimab.

Results the study describes overall, beyond this receptor: Low levels of normalized T-cell clonal expansion were also shown by some nonresponding patients. In the 0.1-3.0 mg/kg groups, partial responders had among the lowest normalized peripheral clonal expansion, particularly in CD8+ T cells. After ivuxolimab, more expanded clones were found on average in CD8+ T cells than in CD4+ T cells. At doses of 0.1 to 3.0 mg/kg, clonal expansion of both CD4+ and CD8+ blood T cells was observed from baseline to week 6. The antigen specificity of the clonally expanded peripheral T cells was not determined.

The trial excluded patients who had a history of autoimmune disease or were on systemic immunosuppression. Peripheral blood for TCR sequencing was drawn from every dose cohort at baseline, at cycle 4 day 1 and at cycle 7 day 1. Samples were obtained from an open-label, multicenter, first-in-human phase I dose-escalation trial of ivuxolimab. Adults with locally advanced or metastatic melanoma, renal cell carcinoma, hepatocellular carcinoma or head and neck squamous cell carcinoma were enrolled in the trial. Before TCR sequencing, CD4+ and CD8+ T cells were separately sorted from peripheral blood. The CDR3 measures 13 amino acids from cysteine to phenylalanine. Only the CDR3 part of the read is kept: 39 bases, read in frame from the first base. At the junction V is shortened by 7 bases and J by 5 bases, with 10 bases in between. The germline V gene encodes CDR1 SGHNT and CDR2 YYREEE (reference sequence).

This clone was detected only once. It has no known antigen specificity. Per-base quality was not reported, and no clone a single base away is much larger than it. For sequencing of the TCRbeta CDR3 region, genomic DNA was extracted from the sorted cells. TCRbeta CDR3 regions were sequenced using the immunoSEQ Assay. TCRdb took this table from immuneACCESS and kept in-frame rearrangements with V and J called. Such tables lack part of the clones; where checked against another copy, unresolved V genes explain under half of the gap, and the rest is unexplained. The sample has 63,000 or so clones on record, approximately 78% of them singletons. 1.1% of the sample goes to the ten largest clones.

The rearranged segments are TRBV5-4 and TRBJ1-6, with the D gene not clear enough to name. This TCR came from an adult with an advanced solid tumor such as melanoma, head and neck, liver or kidney cancer. The sample was CD4+ or CD8+ T cells sorted from blood, taken in a trial of the OX40 agonist ivuxolimab. The encoded CDR3 is CASARENNSPLHF. The sequenced DNA: TGTGCCAGCGCCCGGGAGAATAATTCACCCCTCCACTTT.